This T cell receptor beta chain was identified in a study of human T cells and chemical hapten exposure. Study in general: Slight volume differences across pooled libraries mainly accounted for varying per-sample TCR yields.

The time point denotes: healthy volunteer bleed at 2 weeks. The authors extracted total RNA from unfractionated whole blood. Unique molecular identifiers were affixed to discrete cDNA molecules within the library. Methods used by the authors: There were a median of roughly 100,000 TCRs per sample, with a range from roughly 20,000 to 690,600. MiXCR was run by TCRdb on the RACE reads, yielding one entry per CDR3 protein. TCRdb assigned the V and J calls; the authors' analysis was not used. The profile shows about 130,000 distinct CDR3 sequences, around 8.2% of them singletons. V lost 0 bases and J lost 5; bases outside the gene matches: 4. In germline, CDR1 is LGHNA, CDR2 YSLEER. The CDR3 sequence is 15 residues long. Regarding the study as a whole: DPC sensitization did not alter TCRs above 1 in 1000 frequency.

Comment on this clonotype: Its specificity is not known.

Sequencing was carried out using whole blood. This chain uses TRBV4-3 with TRBJ2-5, with 9 bases matching TRBD2. The TCR was taken from a male donor in good health. Some clones in this sample may be carry-over from other donors' samples. CDR3 residues: CASSQDEREVETQYF. In DNA form, the CDR3 reads TGCGCCAGCAGCCAAGACGAGCGGGAGGTGGAGACCCAGTACTTC.